Below, 25 T cell receptor beta chains from the same sample are listed, as sequenced in a study of spatial heterogeneity in lung cancer. Stated time point: blood at routine non-recurrence follow-up after resection. No cell sorting; template was whole RNA from tumor, lung tissue or PBMC. TCRdb passed the 5' RACE reads through MiXCR, listing each CDR3 protein once. This table holds tens of thousands of distinct CDR3 sequences, 6.5% to 7.5% found once. The sequencing here drew on PBMCs, taken at follow-up. The source is a female donor with early-stage non-small cell lung cancer.

In this sample, this clonotype turned up many times. The V gene is TRBV5-1, the J gene TRBJ2-7, with 8 bases that match TRBD2. From germline, CDR1 is SGHRS and CDR2 YFSETQ. The V and J ends lost 5 bases and 6 bases, in that order; junction bases with no gene match: 1. The CDR3 spans 11 residues. CDR3 DNA sequence: TGCGCCAGCAGGGGACTAGTCGAGCAGTACTTC. It is translated as CASRGLVEQYF.

This clonotype was seen more than once but under ten times. The J gene is TRBJ1-3, the V gene TRBV27, with TRBD1 matching 10 bases. This CDR3 contains 16 residues. The V gene's germline CDR1 is MNHEY and CDR2 SMNVEV (reference sequence). The V and J ends lost 5 bases and 3 bases, in that order; junction bases with no gene match: 7. This CDR3 reads CASSLTGQGNGNTIYF. The CDR3 DNA is TGTGCCAGCAGTCTTACGGGACAGGGGAATGGAAACACCATATATTTT.

This clonotype was counted at least ten times. This chain joins TRBV25-1 and TRBJ2-3; D is possibly TRBD1 (5 bases). V lost 1 base and J lost 6, with 17 bases in between. The germline gives CDR1 MGHDK, CDR2 SYGVNS. The CDR3 consists of 16 residues. CDR3 residues: CASSESRKGQYDTQYF. As DNA, the CDR3 is TGTGCCAGCAGTGAATCCCGAAAGGGGCAGTACGATACGCAGTATTTT.

This clonotype appeared many times. J is TRBJ1-1 and V is TRBV3-1; weak D call: TRBD1 (6 bases). Germline V gene sequence: CDR1 LGHDT, CDR2 YNNKEL (reference sequence). V was pared by 3 bases and J by 5 bases, with 13 bases between. This CDR3 is 14 amino acids long. The CDR3 region is CASSQPGAGTEAFF. CDR3 nucleotide sequence: TGTGCCAGCAGCCAGCCAGGGGCAGGGACTGAAGCTTTCTTT.

This clonotype was seen many times. The gene calls are TRBV12-3 or TRBV12-4 and TRBJ2-3; perhaps TRBD1 as D (5 bases). The CDR3 runs to 14 residues. V was shortened by 8 bases and J by 4 bases, with 16 bases between the two germline ends. CDR3 sequence (DNA): TGTGCCAGCGCCCTAGGGGCCTTGGCAGATACGCAGTATTTT. Translated: CASALGALADTQYF.

This clonotype came up a few times. This chain connects TRBV12-3 or TRBV12-4 to TRBJ1-5; D is uncertain. The V end was cut by 3 bases, the J end by 3 bases, with 9 bases between. CDR3 size: 14 residues. CDR3 protein: CASSFAGFNQPQHF. DNA of the CDR3: TGTGCCAGCAGTTTCGCGGGGTTCAATCAGCCCCAGCATTTT.

This clonotype was seen at least ten times. The chain employs TRBV7-8 and TRBJ1-5; unclear D gene. CDR1 and CDR2 from the germline V gene are SGHVS and FQNEAQ. This CDR3 region has 14 residues. V was shortened by 4 bases and J by 5 bases, with 12 bases between the two germline ends. The DNA of the CDR3 is TGTGCCAGCAGCTCCCTGACCCAATATCAGCCCCAGCATTTT. The encoded protein is CASSSLTQYQPQHF.

This clonotype was detected many times. V and J are TRBV29-1 and TRBJ2-7; 9 bases are shared with TRBD1. The germline gives CDR1 SQVTM, CDR2 ANQGSEA. V was pared by 4 bases and J by 7 bases, with 8 bases of the junction left unmatched. The CDR3 has 13 residues. This CDR3 reads CSVGGTGSREQYF. The CDR3, as DNA: TGCAGCGTTGGCGGGACAGGGTCGAGGGAGCAGTACTTC.

This clonotype occurred many times. The chain is built from TRBV12-3 or TRBV12-4 and TRBJ1-6; a possible D gene is TRBD1 (5 bases). The CDR3 sequence is 16 residues long. V lost 6 bases and J 9 bases, leaving 21 bases between the germline ends. The CDR3, as DNA: TGTGCCAGCAGACCTGCTGGGGGAATAGTCGGTTCACCCCTCCACTTT. It codes for CASRPAGGIVGSPLHF.

Notes on this clonotype: A much larger clone lies a single base off, so this may be a read error. The CDR3 end shows no conserved phenylalanine or tryptophan, and so a read error is likely. This chain links TRBV3-1 with TRBJ2-5; D remains unclear. Per the germline V gene, CDR1 is LGHDT and CDR2 is YNNKEL (reference sequence). V was pared by 4 bases and J by 2 bases, with 14 bases between. CDR3 length equals 15 residues. DNA for the CDR3: TGTGCCAGCAGCCCCCATTCGGGCGAACAAGAGACCCAGTACCTC. This sequence encodes CASSPHSGEQETQYL.

In this sample, this clonotype turned up many times. V and J are TRBV7-2 and TRBJ2-7, with TRBD1 matching over 8 bases. The V segment lost 4 bases and the J segment 1 base; nucleotides outside the gene matches: 3. This CDR3 is built from 14 residues. Germline CDR1 and CDR2: SGHTA and FQGNSA. CDR3 loop: CASSSGTGSYEQYF. The CDR3 coding sequence is TGTGCCAGCAGCTCCGGGACAGGATCCTACGAGCAGTACTTC.

This clonotype was detected a few times. The J gene is TRBJ1-1, the V gene TRBV9; D gene uncertain. CDR3 length equals 13 residues. The germline V gene encodes CDR1 SGDLS and CDR2 YYNGEE. V gave up 6 bases and J gave up 0 bases, with 9 bases separating them. CDR3 in amino acids: CASTRDLNTEAFF. CDR3 DNA: TGTGCCAGCACCCGAGATCTGAACACTGAAGCTTTCTTT.

This clonotype occurred many times. This rearrangement joins TRBV7-9 to TRBJ1-5, with a possible D match to TRBD1 (5 bases). V lost 5 bases to trimming and J lost 7 bases, with 12 bases between them. Germline CDR1 and CDR2: SEHNR and FQNEAQ (reference sequence). CDR3 length: 13 amino acids. This CDR3 reads CASSAAGEQPQHF. In DNA form, the CDR3 reads TGTGCCAGCAGCGCAGCGGGGGAACAGCCCCAGCATTTT.

This clonotype came up a few times. This chain connects TRBV4-1 to TRBJ2-4; D possibly corresponds to TRBD1 (5 bases). The CDR3 has 15 amino acids. The germline V and J ends were trimmed by 0 bases and 4 bases, with 10 bases remaining between them. Germline V gene sequence: CDR1 MGHRA, CDR2 YSYEKL. The CDR3 sequence is CASSQDFTGKNIQYF. As DNA, the CDR3 is TGCGCCAGCAGCCAAGATTTTACAGGAAAAAACATTCAGTACTTC.

This clonotype was detected many times. The CDR3 here is CSARIRTATDTQYF. In nucleotides, the CDR3 is TGCAGTGCTAGGATCCGGACAGCCACAGATACGCAGTATTTT. The gene calls are TRBV20-1 and TRBJ2-3; D is perhaps TRBD1 (6 bases). The CDR3 has 14 residues. Trimming shortened V by 3 bases and J by 2 bases, and 12 bases separated the two germline ends. The germline gives CDR1 DFQATT, CDR2 SNEGSKA (reference sequence).

This clonotype occurred many times. The J gene is TRBJ2-1, the V gene TRBV12-5; D is ambiguous. Germline CDR1 is LGHNT and CDR2 is FRNRAP. This CDR3 has 15 amino acids. Trimming removed 1 base from V and 0 bases from J, with 7 bases in between. CDR3 DNA: TGTGCTAGTGGTTTGGGAGCCAGCTCCTACAATGAGCAGTTCTTC. Its protein is CASGLGASSYNEQFF.

This clonotype was detected many times. The V call is TRBV7-9, the J call TRBJ2-5; 11 bases agree with TRBD2. Germline assignment: CDR1 SEHNR and CDR2 FQNEAQ (reference sequence). V shed 5 bases and J 5 bases; nucleotides not matched to a gene: 7. The length of the CDR3 is 15 residues. CDR3 residues: CASSPGTSGGETQYF. CDR3 sequence (DNA): TGTGCCAGCAGCCCCGGGACTAGCGGAGGGGAGACCCAGTACTTC.

This clonotype was detected a few times. The chain is built from TRBV7-2 and TRBJ2-7; 7 nucleotides match TRBD1. Trimming at V came to 5 bases and at J to 3 bases, leaving 7 bases not matched to a gene. Germline V gene data show CDR1 as SGHTA and CDR2 as FQGNSA. This CDR3 is 14 amino acids long. This CDR3 is CASSLSTGSYEQYF. Written as DNA, the CDR3 is TGTGCCAGCAGCCTATCGACAGGGAGCTACGAGCAGTACTTC.

This clonotype was counted ten times or more. The rearrangement joins TRBV6-2 or TRBV6-3 to TRBJ2-1, with D possibly matching TRBD1 (6 bases). V lost 8 bases and J 2 bases, leaving 16 bases between the germline ends. Germline lookup yields CDR1 MNHEY and CDR2 SVGEGT. The CDR3 loop spans 15 amino acids. CDR3 sequence: CASHPGHGPYNEQFF. CDR3 sequence (DNA): TGTGCCAGCCATCCGGGACACGGCCCCTACAATGAGCAGTTCTTC.

The chain has TRBV3-1 and TRBJ1-2; unclear D gene. CDR3 length: 15 residues. Germline CDR1 is LGHDT and CDR2 is YNNKEL (reference sequence). Trimming took off 1 base at V and 0 bases at J, with 9 bases between the two ends. In nucleotides, the CDR3 is TGTGCCAGCAGCCAAGTCTTCCCGGCTAACTATGGCTACACCTTC. Translating gives CASSQVFPANYGYTF.

This clonotype has just a few counts. The chain has TRBV18 and TRBJ2-7, with TRBD2 matching over 8 bases. CDR3 length: 15 residues. The V segment lost 3 bases and the J segment 3 bases; nucleotides outside the gene matches: 7. Germline CDR1 is KGHSH and CDR2 is LQKENI. The CDR3 DNA sequence: TGTGCCAGCTCACCGGCCGGGAGGGGGGGCTACGAGCAGTACTTC. Translating gives CASSPAGRGGYEQYF.

The V gene is TRBV7-9, the J gene TRBJ2-5; 7 positions agree with TRBD2. Germline CDR1 and CDR2: SEHNR and FQNEAQ (reference sequence). The CDR3 length is 14 residues. V lost 4 bases and J lost 1; bases outside the gene matches: 3. Here the CDR3 DNA reads TGTGCCAGCAGCTACTCGGGGGGCCAAGAGACCCAGTACTTC. It specifies CASSYSGGQETQYF.

This clonotype has at least ten counts. The chain couples TRBV7-2 to TRBJ2-7, with TRBD2 matching 14 bases. V was pared by 5 bases and J by 3 bases, with 6 bases of the junction left unmatched. Germline V gives CDR1 SGHTA, CDR2 FQGNSA. This CDR3 region has 16 residues. The CDR3 coding sequence is TGTGCCAGCAGCCGCAGCGGGACTAGCGGGGGCTACGAGCAGTACTTC. Its translation: CASSRSGTSGGYEQYF.

The chain links TRBV7-6 to TRBJ2-7, with D uncertain. Germline loops: CDR1 SGHVS, CDR2 FNYEAQ. The V and J ends lost 5 bases and 1 base respectively, with 12 bases between them. The CDR3 is 14 amino acids. The CDR3 loop is CASSALSSSYEQYF. CDR3 nucleotide sequence: TGTGCCAGCAGCGCCCTAAGCTCGTCCTACGAGCAGTACTTC. Based on the CDR3 plus reference TRBV7-6 and TRBJ2-7, the full variable domain is GAGVSQSPRYKVTKRGQDVALRCDPISGHVSLYWYRQALGQGPEFLTYFNYEAQQDKSGLPNDRFSAERPEGSISTLTIQRTEQRDSAMYRCASSALSSSYEQYFGPGTRLTVT.

The rearrangement links TRBV20-1 to TRBJ2-3; D is possibly TRBD2 (5 bases). This CDR3 region has 13 residues. Germline loops: CDR1 DFQATT, CDR2 SNEGSKA (reference sequence). Between the trimmed V and J ends, which lost 0 bases and 9 bases, there was a span of 13 bases. The CDR3 is CSARDSSSGTQYF. In DNA, the CDR3 is TGCAGTGCTAGAGATAGTTCGTCGGGGACGCAGTATTTT.